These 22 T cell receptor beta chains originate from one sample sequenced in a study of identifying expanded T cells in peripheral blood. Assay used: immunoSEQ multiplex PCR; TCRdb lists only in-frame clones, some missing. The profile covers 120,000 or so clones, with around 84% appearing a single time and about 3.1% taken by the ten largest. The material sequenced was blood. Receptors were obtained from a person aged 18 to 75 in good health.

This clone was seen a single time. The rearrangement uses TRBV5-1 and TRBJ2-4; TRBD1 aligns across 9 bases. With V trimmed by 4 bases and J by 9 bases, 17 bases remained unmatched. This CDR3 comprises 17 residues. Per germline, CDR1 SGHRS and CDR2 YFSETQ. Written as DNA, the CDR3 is TGCGCCAGCAGCCCGGAGGTTCCCGGGACAGGGAGCCGCATTCAGTACTTC. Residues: CASSPEVPGTGSRIQYF.

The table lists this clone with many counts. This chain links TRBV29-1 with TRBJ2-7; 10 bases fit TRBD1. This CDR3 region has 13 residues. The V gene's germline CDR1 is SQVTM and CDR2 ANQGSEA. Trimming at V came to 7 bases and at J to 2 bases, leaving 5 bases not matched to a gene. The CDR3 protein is CSAGQGGTYEQYF. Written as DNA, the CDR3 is TGCAGCGCCGGACAGGGGGGAACCTACGAGCAGTACTTC.

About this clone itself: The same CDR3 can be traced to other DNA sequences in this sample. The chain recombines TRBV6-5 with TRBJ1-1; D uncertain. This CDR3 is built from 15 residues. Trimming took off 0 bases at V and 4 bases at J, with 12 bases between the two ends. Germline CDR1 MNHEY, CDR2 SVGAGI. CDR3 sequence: CASSYSPALGTEAFF. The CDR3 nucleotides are TGTGCCAGCAGTTACTCGCCGGCTTTGGGCACTGAAGCTTTCTTT.

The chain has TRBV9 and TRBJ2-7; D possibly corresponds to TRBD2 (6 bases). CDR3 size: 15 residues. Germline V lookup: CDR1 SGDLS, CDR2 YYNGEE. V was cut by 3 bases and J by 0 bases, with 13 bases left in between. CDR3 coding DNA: TGTGCCAGCAGCGCCGGGACTGGCAGCTCCTACGAGCAGTACTTC. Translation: CASSAGTGSSYEQYF.

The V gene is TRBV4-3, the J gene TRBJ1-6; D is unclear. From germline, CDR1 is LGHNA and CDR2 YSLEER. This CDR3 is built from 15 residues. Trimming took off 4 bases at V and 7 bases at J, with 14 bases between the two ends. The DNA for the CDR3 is TGCGCCAGCAGCCCCACCGGTGCGTCAAATTCACCCCTCCACTTT. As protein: CASSPTGASNSPLHF.

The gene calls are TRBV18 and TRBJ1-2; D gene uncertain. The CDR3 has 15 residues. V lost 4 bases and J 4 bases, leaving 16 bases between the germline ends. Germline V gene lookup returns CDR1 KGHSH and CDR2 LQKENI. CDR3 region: CASSRLSDFSYGYTF. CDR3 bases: TGTGCCAGCTCACGCCTTAGTGATTTTTCCTATGGCTACACCTTC.

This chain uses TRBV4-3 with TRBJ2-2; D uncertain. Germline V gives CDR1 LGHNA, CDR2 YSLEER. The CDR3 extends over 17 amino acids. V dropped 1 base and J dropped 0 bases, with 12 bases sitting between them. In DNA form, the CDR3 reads TGCGCCAGCAGCCAAGCCGGTAGGCTGGCGAACACCGGGGAGCTGTTTTTT. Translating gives CASSQAGRLANTGELFF.

The CDR3 reads CASSYRLAGVLSTDTQYF. Written as DNA, the CDR3 is TGTGCCAGTAGCTACCGGCTAGCGGGGGTGCTGAGCACAGATACGCAGTATTTT. The chain has TRBV19 and TRBJ2-3, with TRBD2 matching over 10 bases. The CDR3 totals 18 residues. The J segment lost 0 bases and the V segment lost 6 bases, leaving 12 bases of the junction unmatched. Germline V lookup: CDR1 LNHDA, CDR2 SQIVND (reference sequence).

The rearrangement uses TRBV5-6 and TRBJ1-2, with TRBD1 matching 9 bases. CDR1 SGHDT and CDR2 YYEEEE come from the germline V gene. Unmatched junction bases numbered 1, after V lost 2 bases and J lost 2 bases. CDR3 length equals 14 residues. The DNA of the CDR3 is TGTGCCAGCAGCTTCGGACAGGGGAACTATGGCTACACCTTC. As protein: CASSFGQGNYGYTF.

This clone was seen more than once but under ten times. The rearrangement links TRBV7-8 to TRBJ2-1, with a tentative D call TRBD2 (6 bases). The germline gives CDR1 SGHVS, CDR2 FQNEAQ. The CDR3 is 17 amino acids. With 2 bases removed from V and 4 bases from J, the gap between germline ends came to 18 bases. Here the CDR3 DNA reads TGTGCCAGCAGCTTACCGGTCCGGAGGGTCCTGTACAATGAGCAGTTCTTC. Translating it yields CASSLPVRRVLYNEQFF. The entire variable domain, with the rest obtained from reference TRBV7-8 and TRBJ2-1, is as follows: GAGVSQSPRYKVAKRGQDVALRCDPISGHVSLFWYQQALGQGPEFLTYFQNEAQLDKSGLPSDRFFAERPEGSVSTLKIQRTQQEDSAVYLCASSLPVRRVLYNEQFFGPGTRLTVL.

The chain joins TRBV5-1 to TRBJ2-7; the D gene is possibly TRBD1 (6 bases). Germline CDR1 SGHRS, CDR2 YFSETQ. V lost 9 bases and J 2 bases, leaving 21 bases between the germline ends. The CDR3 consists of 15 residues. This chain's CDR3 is CAIPLADSRTYEQYF. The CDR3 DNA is TGCGCCATTCCCCTCGCGGACAGTCGGACCTACGAGCAGTACTTC.

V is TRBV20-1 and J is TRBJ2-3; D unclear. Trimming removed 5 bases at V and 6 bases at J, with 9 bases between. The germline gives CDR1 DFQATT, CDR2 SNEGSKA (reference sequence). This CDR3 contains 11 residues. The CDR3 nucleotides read TGCAGTGCTTCCCCGGAGGATACGCAGTATTTT. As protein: CSASPEDTQYF.

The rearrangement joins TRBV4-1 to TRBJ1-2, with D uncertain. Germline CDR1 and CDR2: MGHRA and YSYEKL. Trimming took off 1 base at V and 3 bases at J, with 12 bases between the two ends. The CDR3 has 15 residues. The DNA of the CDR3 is TGCGCCAGCAGCCAAGGAAGGTGGGCAGACTATGGCTACACCTTC. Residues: CASSQGRWADYGYTF.

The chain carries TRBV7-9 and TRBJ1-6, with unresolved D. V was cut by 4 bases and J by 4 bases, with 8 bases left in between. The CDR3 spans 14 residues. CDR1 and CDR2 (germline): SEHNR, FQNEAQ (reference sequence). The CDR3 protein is CASSYPAYNSPLHF. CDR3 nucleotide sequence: TGTGCCAGCAGCTATCCAGCTTATAATTCACCCCTCCACTTT.

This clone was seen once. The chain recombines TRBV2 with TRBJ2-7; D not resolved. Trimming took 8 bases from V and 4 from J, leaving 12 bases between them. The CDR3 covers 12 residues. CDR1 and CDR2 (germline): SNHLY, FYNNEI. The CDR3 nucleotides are TGTGCCAGCCCGGCGTACGAATACGAGCAGTACTTC. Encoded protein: CASPAYEYEQYF.

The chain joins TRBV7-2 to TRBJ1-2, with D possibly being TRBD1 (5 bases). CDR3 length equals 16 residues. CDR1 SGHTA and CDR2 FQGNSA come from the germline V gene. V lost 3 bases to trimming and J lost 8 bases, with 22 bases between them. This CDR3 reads CASSFQVWGDYGGYTF. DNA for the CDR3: TGTGCCAGCAGCTTTCAGGTGTGGGGCGATTATGGGGGCTACACCTTC.

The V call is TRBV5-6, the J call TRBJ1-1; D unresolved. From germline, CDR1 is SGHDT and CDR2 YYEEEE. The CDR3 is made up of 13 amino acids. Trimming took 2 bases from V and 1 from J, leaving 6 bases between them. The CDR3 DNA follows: TGTGCCAGCAGCTTTGGTGGGAACACTGAAGCTTTCTTT. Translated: CASSFGGNTEAFF.

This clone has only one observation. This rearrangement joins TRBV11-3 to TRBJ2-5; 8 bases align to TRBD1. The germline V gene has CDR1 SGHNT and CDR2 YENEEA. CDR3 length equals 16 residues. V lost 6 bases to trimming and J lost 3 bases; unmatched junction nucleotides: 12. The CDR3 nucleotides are TGTGCCAGCAGACGGACAGGGTCAAATCGGGAAGAGACCCAGTACTTC. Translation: CASRRTGSNREETQYF.

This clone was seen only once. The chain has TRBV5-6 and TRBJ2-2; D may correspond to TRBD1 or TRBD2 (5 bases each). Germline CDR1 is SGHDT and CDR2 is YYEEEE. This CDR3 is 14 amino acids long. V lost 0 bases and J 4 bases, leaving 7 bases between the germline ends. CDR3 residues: CASSLGGTTGELFF. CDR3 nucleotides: TGTGCCAGCAGCTTGGGGGGGACCACCGGGGAGCTGTTTTTT.

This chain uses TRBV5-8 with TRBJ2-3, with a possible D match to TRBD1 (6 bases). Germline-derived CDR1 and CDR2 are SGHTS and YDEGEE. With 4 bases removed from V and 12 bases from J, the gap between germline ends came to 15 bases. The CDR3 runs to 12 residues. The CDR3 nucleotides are TGTGCCAGCAGCCAGGGGCGGGCGGGCCAGTATTTT. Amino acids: CASSQGRAGQYF.

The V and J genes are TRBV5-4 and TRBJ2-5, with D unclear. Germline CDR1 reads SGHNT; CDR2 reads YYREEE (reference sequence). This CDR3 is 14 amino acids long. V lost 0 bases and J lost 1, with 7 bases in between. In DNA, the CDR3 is TGTGCCAGCAGCTTGGGGATAGCCCAAGAGACCCAGTACTTC. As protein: CASSLGIAQETQYF.

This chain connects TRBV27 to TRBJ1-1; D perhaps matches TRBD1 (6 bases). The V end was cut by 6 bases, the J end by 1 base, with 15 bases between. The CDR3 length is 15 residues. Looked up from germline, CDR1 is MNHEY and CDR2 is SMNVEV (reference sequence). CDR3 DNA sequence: TGTGCCAGCAGCCAGTGGGGGCGGAGGAACACTGAAGCTTTCTTT. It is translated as CASSQWGRRNTEAFF.